This TCR beta chain stems from a study of CXCR3-negative and CXCR3-positive naive CD8 T cells. As for the study in general: Roughly 140 million TRB reads in total, about 1.5 +/- 0.3 million per library.

The CDR3 totals 12 residues. Germline V CDR1 and CDR2: GTSNPN, SVGIG (reference sequence). A note on this clonotype: The target antigen is unknown.

Study-wide points: It was found that naive subsets had comparable surface CD5, and TCR strength was inferred from TRB CDR3 properties. In naive cells, CXCR3-negative and CXCR3-positive subsets had similar TRBV-TRBJ usage; memory cells differed.

Libraries of TRB cDNA were made by 5' RACE and carried UMIs. Using the 5' RACE reads, TCRdb records one entry per CDR3 protein without DNA. This table holds fewer than 95,000 distinct CDR3 sequences. This clonotype originated in a human donor in good health. Some clones in this sample may be carry-over from other donors' samples. J is TRBJ1-1 and V is TRBV30. The specimen sequenced was naive CXCR3- CD8+ T cells from blood. Subset of the sample: CD45RO-CCR7+CD27+CD95- naive CD8+ T cells lacking CXCR3 (TNR3-). The CDR3 sequence: CAWSPAVAEAFF.